These 4 T cell receptor beta chains were sequenced from one sample in a study of blood T cell repertoires in COVID-19. Clones were read by immunoSEQ multiplex PCR, and TCRdb kept only the in-frame ones, dropping some. The sample has tens of thousands of clones; about 88% are singletons. Sequenced material: peripheral blood. The source of these receptors is a human donor in a cohort sampled during active COVID-19.

By share, this clone counts as medium-sized. The chain is built from TRBV7-8 and TRBJ1-4; unclear D gene. In germline, CDR1 is SGHVS, CDR2 FQNEAQ. V was pared by 2 bases and J by 0 bases, with 4 bases between. The CDR3 is 14 amino acids. CDR3 region: CASSLTATNEKLFF. The CDR3 bases are TGTGCCAGCAGCTTAACTGCAACTAATGAAAAACTGTTTTTT.

The rearrangement uses TRBV19 and TRBJ2-7, with TRBD1 as a possible D gene (5 bases). The CDR3 extends over 13 amino acids. V dropped 4 bases and J dropped 3 bases, with 10 bases sitting between them. CDR1 and CDR2 from the germline V gene are LNHDA and SQIVND (reference sequence). In DNA, the CDR3 is TGTGCCAGTAGTAACGGACACTACTACGAGCAGTACTTC. This sequence encodes CASSNGHYYEQYF.

The V gene is TRBV6-5, the J gene TRBJ1-3; a weak D match, TRBD1 (5 bases). Germline lookup yields CDR1 MNHEY and CDR2 SVGAGI. The CDR3 is 15 residues long. Between the trimmed V and J ends, which lost 0 bases and 4 bases, there was a span of 10 bases. The CDR3 reads CASSYSPGPGNTIYF. The CDR3 DNA is TGTGCCAGCAGTTACTCGCCAGGGCCAGGAAACACCATATATTTT.

The CDR3 loop reads CAVSSGGPSGYF. The CDR3 bases are TGTGCCGTGTCCAGCGGGGGGCCTTCGGGGTATTTT. The chain employs TRBV27 and TRBJ2-3, with 9 nucleotides matching TRBD2. Losses at the gene ends were 11 bases for V and 14 bases for J; bases not matched to a gene: 14. This CDR3 contains 12 residues. Germline CDR1 and CDR2: MNHEY and SMNVEV (reference sequence).